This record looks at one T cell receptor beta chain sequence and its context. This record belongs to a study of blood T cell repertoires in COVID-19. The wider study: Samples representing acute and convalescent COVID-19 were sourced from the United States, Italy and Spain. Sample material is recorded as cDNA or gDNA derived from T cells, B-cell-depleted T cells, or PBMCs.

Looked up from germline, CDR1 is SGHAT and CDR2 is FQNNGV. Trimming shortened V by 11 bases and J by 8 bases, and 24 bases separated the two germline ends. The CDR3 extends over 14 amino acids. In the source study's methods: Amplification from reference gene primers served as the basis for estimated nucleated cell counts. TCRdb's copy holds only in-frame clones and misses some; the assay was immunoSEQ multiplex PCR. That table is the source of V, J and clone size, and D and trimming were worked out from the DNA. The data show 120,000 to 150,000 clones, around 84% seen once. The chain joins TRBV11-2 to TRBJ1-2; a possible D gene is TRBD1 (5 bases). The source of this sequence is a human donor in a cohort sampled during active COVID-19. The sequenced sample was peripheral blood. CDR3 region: CAGAAGPMSTGYTF. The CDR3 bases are TGTGCCGGAGCCGCGGGACCGATGTCCACGGGCTACACCTTC.